This T cell receptor beta chain was sequenced in a study of T cell changes during pregnancy in multiple sclerosis. The repertoire was sequenced with immunoSEQ multiplex PCR; TCRdb's copy has only in-frame clones and lacks some. The data contain around 60,000 clones, 93% of them seen just once; the ten biggest clones take up 0.36%. With 5 bases clipped from V and 8 bases from J, the junction kept 2 bases outside the gene matches. Germline lookup yields CDR1 ENHRY and CDR2 SYGVKD. The CDR3 extends over 14 amino acids. This specimen was CD4+ T cells from peripheral blood mononuclear cells, taken before pregnancy. The TCR was taken from a female donor with multiple sclerosis, enrolled in a pregnancy study. The chain has TRBV10-3 and TRBJ1-6; TRBD1 matches 11 bases. Written as DNA, the CDR3 is TGTGCCATCAGTCAGGGACAGGGGGATTCACCCCTCCACTTT. As protein: CAISQGQGDSPLHF.